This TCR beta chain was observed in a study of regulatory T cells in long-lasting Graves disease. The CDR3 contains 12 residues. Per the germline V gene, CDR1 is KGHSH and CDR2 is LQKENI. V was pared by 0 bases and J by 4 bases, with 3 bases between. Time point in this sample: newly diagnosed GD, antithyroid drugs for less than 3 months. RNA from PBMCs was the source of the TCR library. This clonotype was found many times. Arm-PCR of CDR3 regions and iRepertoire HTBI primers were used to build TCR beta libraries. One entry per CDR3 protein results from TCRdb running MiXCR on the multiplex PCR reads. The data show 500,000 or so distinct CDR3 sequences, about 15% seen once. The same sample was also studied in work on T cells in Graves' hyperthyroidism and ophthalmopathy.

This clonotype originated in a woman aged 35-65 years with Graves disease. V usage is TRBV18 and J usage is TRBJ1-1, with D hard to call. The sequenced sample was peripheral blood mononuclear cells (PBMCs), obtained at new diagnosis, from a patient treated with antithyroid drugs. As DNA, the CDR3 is TGTGCCAGCTCACCACCTACCACTGAAGCTTTCTTT. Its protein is CASSPPTTEAFF.